This T cell receptor beta chain was sequenced for a study of cytomegalovirus exposure and HLA in healthy donors. The primer mix had 60 Vbeta and 13 Jbeta primers. The method was immunoSEQ multiplex PCR; TCRdb's version includes in-frame clones alone and lacks a portion of them. Of around 190,000 clones in the sample, more than 65% are singletons; the top ten hold about 3%. Germline lookup yields CDR1 SGHRS and CDR2 YFSETQ. The CDR3 spans 14 residues. Losses at the gene ends were 0 bases for V and 10 bases for J; bases not matched to a gene: 8. The clonotype originates from a woman in her twenties or thirties in good health and CMV-seropositive. Material for sequencing was PBMCs. The V and J genes are TRBV5-1 and TRBJ1-1, with 8 bases that match TRBD1. The CDR3 loop is CASSLGDRGGGAFF. The CDR3 nucleotides are TGCGCCAGCAGCTTGGGTGACAGGGGAGGGGGAGCTTTCTTT.